A single sample is the source of the 21 T cell receptor beta chains below, sequenced in a study of OX40 agonist ivuxolimab in advanced cancers. TCRdb keeps only in-frame clones here, not all; method: immunoSEQ multiplex PCR. Among approximately 70,000 clones, roughly 81% were seen once, and the ten largest hold 1.5% to 2%. Sequenced material: CD4+ or CD8+ T cells sorted from blood, taken in a trial of the OX40 agonist ivuxolimab. These TCRs come from an adult with an advanced solid tumor such as melanoma, head and neck, liver or kidney cancer.

There are a few counts of this clone. This chain links TRBV19 with TRBJ1-5; a possible D gene is TRBD1 (6 bases). Trimming left V 3 bases short and J 5 bases short, with 20 bases between. The length of the CDR3 is 17 residues. The germline V gene encodes CDR1 LNHDA and CDR2 SQIVND (reference sequence). CDR3 residues: CASSISPHRDGDQPQHF. Here the CDR3 DNA reads TGTGCCAGTAGTATCTCACCCCACAGGGACGGGGATCAGCCCCAGCATTTT.

The V gene is TRBV14, the J gene TRBJ2-1, with 12 bases matching TRBD2. Germline assignment: CDR1 SGHDN and CDR2 FVKESK. Losses at the gene ends were 6 bases for V and 10 bases for J; bases not matched to a gene: 10. There are 15 residues in the CDR3. This chain's CDR3 is CASSDPSGRAGEQFF. The CDR3 DNA reads TGTGCCAGCAGTGACCCTAGCGGGAGGGCCGGGGAGCAGTTCTTC.

This chain connects TRBV7-9 to TRBJ2-7; 10 nucleotides line up with TRBD2. This CDR3 spans 15 amino acids. Trimming cost V 0 bases and J 3 bases; bases outside gene matches: 2. CDR1 is SEHNR, CDR2 FQNEAQ, per germline (reference sequence). The CDR3 region is CASSLAPSGSYEQYF. In DNA, the CDR3 is TGTGCCAGCAGCTTAGCGCCTAGCGGGAGCTACGAGCAGTACTTC.

The chain's CDR3 is CASSSAGTDTQYF. The CDR3 nucleotides are TGTGCCAGCAGTTCGGCCGGTACAGATACGCAGTATTTT. This chain connects TRBV27 to TRBJ2-3, with unresolved D. The CDR3 has 13 residues. Germline V gene lookup returns CDR1 MNHEY and CDR2 SMNVEV (reference sequence). V was pared by 4 bases and J by 3 bases, with 8 bases between.

V and J are TRBV6-5 and TRBJ2-7, with D possibly called TRBD1 or TRBD2 (5 bases each). The CDR3 length is 13 residues. Germline CDR1 reads MNHEY; CDR2 reads SVGAGI. Trimming pared 8 bases from V and 6 bases from J, leaving 17 bases between. The CDR3 DNA follows: TGTGCCAGCTCAAGGGGTCGGGGCAGCGAGCAGTACTTC. Amino acids: CASSRGRGSEQYF.

This chain links TRBV5-4 with TRBJ1-1; D unresolved. The CDR3 extends over 14 amino acids. Germline V gene data show CDR1 as SGHNT and CDR2 as YYREEE (reference sequence). V lost 4 bases and J lost 3, with 13 bases in between. DNA for the CDR3: TGTGCCAGCAGCCTGCGACGGACGGACACTGAAGCTTTCTTT. Residues: CASSLRRTDTEAFF.

Remarks on this clone: Other DNA sequences from this sample encode an identical CDR3 as well. CDR3 residues: CAWSVLGLYEQYF. The CDR3 DNA follows: TGTGCCTGGAGTGTACTAGGGCTCTACGAGCAGTACTTC. This chain connects TRBV30 to TRBJ2-7, with D possibly being TRBD2 (5 bases). CDR3 length equals 13 residues. Germline V gene lookup returns CDR1 GTSNPN and CDR2 SVGIG (reference sequence). V gave up 0 bases and J gave up 3 bases, with 9 bases separating them.

This clone was recorded once. The CDR3 loop is CASSLSRGLATSYEQYF. The CDR3 coding sequence is TGCGCCAGCAGCTTGAGCAGAGGACTAGCGACTTCCTACGAGCAGTACTTC. The gene calls are TRBV5-1 and TRBJ2-7, with 9 bases that match TRBD2. The J segment lost 1 base and the V segment lost 1 base, leaving 9 bases of the junction unmatched. Germline V gene sequence: CDR1 SGHRS, CDR2 YFSETQ. CDR3 size: 17 residues.

The chain employs TRBV27 and TRBJ1-1; D not resolved. V lost 2 bases and J lost 1, with 8 bases in between. Germline assignment: CDR1 MNHEY and CDR2 SMNVEV (reference sequence). The CDR3 is 14 residues long. CDR3 coding DNA: TGTGCCAGCAGTTTAGGGCGGCGGAACACTGAAGCTTTCTTT. This translates into CASSLGRRNTEAFF.

For the CDR3, the DNA is TGTGCCAGCAGCCGAACACCCGACGGGGGGGATACGCAGTATTTT. It yields the protein CASSRTPDGGDTQYF. The chain uses TRBV4-2 and TRBJ2-3; TRBD2 aligns across 7 bases. CDR1 LGHNA and CDR2 YNFKEQ come from the germline V gene. Trimming at V came to 4 bases and at J to 6 bases, leaving 10 bases not matched to a gene. The CDR3 runs 15 residues.

This chain connects TRBV30 to TRBJ2-7; 9 nucleotides align to TRBD1. Looked up from germline, CDR1 is GTSNPN and CDR2 is SVGIG (reference sequence). This CDR3 is built from 15 residues. The junction had 10 bases not matched to a gene; V was cut back by 4 bases and J by 3 bases. The CDR3 loop is CAWTNPGQGIYEQYF. CDR3 sequence (DNA): TGTGCCTGGACAAATCCGGGACAGGGAATCTACGAGCAGTACTTC.

This chain uses TRBV30 with TRBJ2-1, with 11 nucleotides matching TRBD2. V was pared by 0 bases and J by 3 bases, with 4 bases of the junction left unmatched. This CDR3 comprises 16 residues. CDR1 and CDR2 from the germline V gene are GTSNPN and SVGIG (reference sequence). DNA for the CDR3: TGTGCCTGGAGTGTCATCGGGACTAGCGGCTACAATGAGCAGTTCTTC. This sequence encodes CAWSVIGTSGYNEQFF.

V usage is TRBV6-1 and J usage is TRBJ2-7, with 7 bases matching TRBD1. Trimming took 9 bases from V and 2 from J; bases not matched to a gene: 7. CDR1 and CDR2 (germline): MNHNS, SASEGT. The CDR3 has 13 amino acids. CDR3 protein: CASCMQGAYEQYF. In DNA form, the CDR3 reads TGTGCCAGTTGCATGCAGGGGGCCTACGAGCAGTACTTC.

This chain joins TRBV2 and TRBJ2-7; tentatively, D is TRBD2 (5 bases). Germline lookup yields CDR1 SNHLY and CDR2 FYNNEI. V was clipped by 6 bases and J by 2 bases, with 14 bases between them. The CDR3 runs 14 residues. CDR3 in DNA: TGTGCCAGCAGACTGGCTAGCCCAGCCTACGAGCAGTACTTC. Amino acid sequence: CASRLASPAYEQYF. Full variable domain (missing parts from reference TRBV2 and TRBJ2-7): EPEVTQTPSHQVTQMGQEVILRCVPISNHLYFYWYRQILGQKVEFLVSFYNNEISEKSEIFDDQFSVERPDGSNFTLKIRSTKLEDSAMYFCASRLASPAYEQYFGPGTRLTVT.

This chain connects TRBV28 to TRBJ1-5; no reliable D call. V dropped 3 bases and J dropped 1 base, with 4 bases sitting between them. This CDR3 is built from 13 residues. The germline V gene has CDR1 MDHEN and CDR2 SYDVKM. The CDR3, as DNA: TGTGCCAGCAGTTTTTTGAGCAATCAGCCCCAGCATTTT. Its translation: CASSFLSNQPQHF. Full variable domain (outside the CDR3, taken from reference TRBV28 and TRBJ1-5): DVKVTQSSRYLVKRTGEKVFLECVQDMDHENMFWYRQDPGLGLRLIYFSYDVKMKEKGDIPEGYSVSREKKERFSLILESASTNQTSMYLCASSFLSNQPQHFGDGTRLSIL.

V and J are TRBV4-2 and TRBJ1-6, with 9 bases matching TRBD1. CDR3 size: 15 residues. CDR1 is LGHNA, CDR2 YNFKEQ, per germline. The V and J ends lost 4 bases and 9 bases, in that order; junction bases with no gene match: 7. The CDR3 region has the DNA TGTGCCAGCAGCCCGATCCGGGACAGGGTTTCACCCCTCCACTTT. Encoded protein: CASSPIRDRVSPLHF.

V is TRBV7-8 and J is TRBJ1-1, with D uncertain. Trimming pared 8 bases from V and 3 bases from J, leaving 13 bases between. The CDR3 is made up of 13 amino acids. The germline gives CDR1 SGHVS, CDR2 FQNEAQ. The CDR3 DNA follows: TGTGCCAGCTCCGGCCCCTTGGACACTGAAGCTTTCTTT. Its protein is CASSGPLDTEAFF.

On this clone itself: The sample contains more than one DNA sequence encoding this CDR3. The chain combines TRBV7-6 with TRBJ2-5, with unresolved D. This CDR3 has 11 amino acids. Trimming pared 2 bases from V and 2 bases from J, leaving 0 bases between. In germline, CDR1 is SGHVS, CDR2 FNYEAQ. The CDR3 DNA follows: TGTGCCAGCAGCTTACAAGAGACCCAGTACTTC. This codes for CASSLQETQYF.

The V gene is TRBV7-9, the J gene TRBJ1-5; no clear D. The CDR3 spans 14 residues. Germline V lookup: CDR1 SEHNR, CDR2 FQNEAQ (reference sequence). V was pared by 4 bases and J by 7 bases, with 14 bases between. The CDR3 region has the DNA TGTGCCAGCAGCTCAAAGTCTGGGGTCCAGCCCCAGCATTTT. It yields the protein CASSSKSGVQPQHF.

This clone has a single count. The rearrangement joins TRBV19 to TRBJ2-2; D gene unclear. Trimming pared 5 bases from V and 7 bases from J, leaving 11 bases between. The germline V gene has CDR1 LNHDA and CDR2 SQIVND (reference sequence). This CDR3 has 13 residues. The CDR3 protein is CASSSSFGGELFF. The CDR3 DNA follows: TGTGCCAGTAGTTCTTCGTTCGGCGGGGAGCTGTTTTTT.

This clone occurred a few times. This chain joins TRBV5-6 and TRBJ1-2; TRBD1 is a possible D gene (6 bases). The CDR3 runs to 13 residues. Germline lookup yields CDR1 SGHDT and CDR2 YYEEEE. Between the trimmed V and J ends, which lost 1 base and 7 bases, there was a span of 11 bases. The CDR3 DNA reads TGTGCCAGCAGCTTGCGGGCAGGGGCTGGCTACACCTTC. This gives the protein CASSLRAGAGYTF.